The 3 T cell receptor beta chains listed next were all sequenced from one sample in a study of blood T cell repertoires in COVID-19. Some clones are missing from TCRdb's copy, which holds only in-frame ones; the method was immunoSEQ multiplex PCR. This table holds over 100,000 clones, approximately 84% found once. The sequencing input was peripheral blood. The origin of the receptors is an older woman with acute or convalescent COVID-19.

This clone was observed a single time. The V and J genes are TRBV5-1 and TRBJ1-1; D is unresolved. The germline gives CDR1 SGHRS, CDR2 YFSETQ. V shed 4 bases and J shed 0 bases, with 16 bases lying between them. CDR3 length equals 16 residues. CDR3 nucleotides: TGCGCCAGCAGCCTAAATACGGGTATTATGAACACTGAAGCTTTCTTT. Its translation is CASSLNTGIMNTEAFF.

The chain couples TRBV30 to TRBJ1-2; D is possibly TRBD1 (6 bases). CDR1 is GTSNPN, CDR2 SVGIG, per germline (reference sequence). The CDR3 runs to 15 residues. V lost 3 bases to trimming and J lost 4 bases, with 18 bases between them. CDR3 sequence reads: CAWSPQGRQPYGYTF. The DNA for the CDR3 is TGTGCCTGGAGCCCCCAGGGGCGACAGCCCTATGGCTACACCTTC. Variable domain in full (rest from reference TRBV30 and TRBJ1-2): SQTIHQWPATLVQPVGSPLSLECTVEGTSNPNLYWYRQAAGRGLQLLFYSVGIGQISSEVPQNLSASRPQDRQFILSSKKLLLSDSGFYLCAWSPQGRQPYGYTFGSGTRLTVV.

In this sample, this clone turned up once. This rearrangement joins TRBV12-3 or TRBV12-4 to TRBJ1-3; a possible D gene is TRBD1 (5 bases). Trimming cost V 6 bases and J 4 bases, with 7 bases left between them. The CDR3 has 12 amino acids. Written as DNA, the CDR3 is TGTGCCAGCAGACGACAGGGAAACACCATATATTTT. This gives the protein CASRRQGNTIYF.